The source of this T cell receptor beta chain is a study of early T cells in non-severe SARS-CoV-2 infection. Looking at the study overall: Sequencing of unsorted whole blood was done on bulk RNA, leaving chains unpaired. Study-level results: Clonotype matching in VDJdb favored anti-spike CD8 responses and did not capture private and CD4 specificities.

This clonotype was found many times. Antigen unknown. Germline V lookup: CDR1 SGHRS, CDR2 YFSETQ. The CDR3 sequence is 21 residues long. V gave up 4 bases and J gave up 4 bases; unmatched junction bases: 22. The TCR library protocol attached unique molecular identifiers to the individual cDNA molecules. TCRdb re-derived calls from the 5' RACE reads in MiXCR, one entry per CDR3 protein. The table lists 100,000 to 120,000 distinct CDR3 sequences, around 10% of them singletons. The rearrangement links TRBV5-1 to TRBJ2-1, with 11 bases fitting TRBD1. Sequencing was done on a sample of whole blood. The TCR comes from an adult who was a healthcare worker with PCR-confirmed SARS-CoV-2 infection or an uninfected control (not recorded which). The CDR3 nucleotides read TGCGCCAGCAGCCTGAACTCCGGGACAGGGGGTTCCCGACTCCCTTACAATGAGCAGTTCTTC. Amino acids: CASSLNSGTGGSRLPYNEQFF.